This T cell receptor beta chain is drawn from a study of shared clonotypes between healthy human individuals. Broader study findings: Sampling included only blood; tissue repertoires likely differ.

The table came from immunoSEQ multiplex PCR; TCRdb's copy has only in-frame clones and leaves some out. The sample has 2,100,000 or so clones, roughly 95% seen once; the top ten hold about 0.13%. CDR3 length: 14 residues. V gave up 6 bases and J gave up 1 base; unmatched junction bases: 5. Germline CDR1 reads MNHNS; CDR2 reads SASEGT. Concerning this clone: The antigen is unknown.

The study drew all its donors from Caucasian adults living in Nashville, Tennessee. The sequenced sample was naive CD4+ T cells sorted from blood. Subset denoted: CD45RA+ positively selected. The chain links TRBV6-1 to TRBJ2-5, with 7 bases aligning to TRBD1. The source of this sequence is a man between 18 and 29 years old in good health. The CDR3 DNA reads TGTGCCAGCAGGCCTACAGGGGTCCAAGAGACCCAGTACTTC. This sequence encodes CASRPTGVQETQYF.